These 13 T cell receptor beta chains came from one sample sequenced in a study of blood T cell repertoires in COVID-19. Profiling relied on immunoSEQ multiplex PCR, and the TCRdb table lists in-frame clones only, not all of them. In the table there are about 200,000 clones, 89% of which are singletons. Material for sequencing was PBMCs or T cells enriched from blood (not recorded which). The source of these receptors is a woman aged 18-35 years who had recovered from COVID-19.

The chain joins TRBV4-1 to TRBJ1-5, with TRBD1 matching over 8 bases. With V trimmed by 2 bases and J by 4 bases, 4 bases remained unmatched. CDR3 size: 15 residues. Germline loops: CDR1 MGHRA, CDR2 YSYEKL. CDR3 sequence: CASSQSGGANQPQHF. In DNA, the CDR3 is TGCGCCAGCAGCCAATCAGGGGGCGCAAATCAGCCCCAGCATTTT.

In DNA form, the CDR3 reads TGTGCCAGCAGCTATGCCCCCCGGGGGAGGAACACTGAAGCTTTCTTT. This encodes CASSYAPRGRNTEAFF. This chain connects TRBV11-2 to TRBJ1-1, with D perhaps matching TRBD1 (5 bases). V was pared by 4 bases and J by 1 base, with 16 bases between. This CDR3 contains 16 residues. Germline V gene lookup returns CDR1 SGHAT and CDR2 FQNNGV. Supplemented by reference TRBV11-2 and TRBJ1-1, the full variable domain reads EAGVAQSPRYKIIEKRQSVAFWCNPISGHATLYWYQQILGQGPKLLIQFQNNGVVDDSQLPKDRFSAERLKGVDSTLKIQPAKLEDSAVYLCASSYAPRGRNTEAFFGQGTRLTVV.

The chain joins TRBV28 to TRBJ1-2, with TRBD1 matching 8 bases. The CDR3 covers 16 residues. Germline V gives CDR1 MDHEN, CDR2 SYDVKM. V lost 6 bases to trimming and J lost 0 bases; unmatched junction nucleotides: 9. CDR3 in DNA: TGTGCCAGCAGCCCCTTGGGACAGGTGGCTAACTATGGCTACACCTTC. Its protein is CASSPLGQVANYGYTF.

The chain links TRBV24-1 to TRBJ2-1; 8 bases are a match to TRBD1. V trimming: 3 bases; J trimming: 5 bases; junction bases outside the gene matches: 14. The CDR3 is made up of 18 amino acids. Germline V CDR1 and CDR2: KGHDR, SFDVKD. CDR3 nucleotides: TGTGCCACCAGTGATAACGTGTATGGGACAGGCCCTGACAATGAGCAGTTCTTC. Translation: CATSDNVYGTGPDNEQFF.

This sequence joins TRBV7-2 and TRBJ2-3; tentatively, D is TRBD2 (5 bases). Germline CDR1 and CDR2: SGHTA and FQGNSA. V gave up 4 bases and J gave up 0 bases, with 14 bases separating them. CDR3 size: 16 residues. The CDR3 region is CASSSRGGVSTDTQYF. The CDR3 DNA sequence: TGTGCCAGCAGCTCCCGCGGAGGTGTAAGCACAGATACGCAGTATTTT. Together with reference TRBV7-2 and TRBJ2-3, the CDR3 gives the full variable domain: GAGVSQSPSNKVTEKGKDVELRCDPISGHTALYWYRQSLGQGLEFLIYFQGNSAPDKSGLPSDRFSAERTGGSVSTLTIQRTQQEDSAVYLCASSSRGGVSTDTQYFGPGTRLTVL.

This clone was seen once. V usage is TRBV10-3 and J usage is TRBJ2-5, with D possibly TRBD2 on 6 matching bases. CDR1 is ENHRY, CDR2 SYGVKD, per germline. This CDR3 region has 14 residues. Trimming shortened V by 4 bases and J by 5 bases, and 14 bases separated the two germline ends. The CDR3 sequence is CAISGRLEPETQYF. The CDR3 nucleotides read TGTGCCATCAGTGGAAGACTAGAACCGGAGACCCAGTACTTC.

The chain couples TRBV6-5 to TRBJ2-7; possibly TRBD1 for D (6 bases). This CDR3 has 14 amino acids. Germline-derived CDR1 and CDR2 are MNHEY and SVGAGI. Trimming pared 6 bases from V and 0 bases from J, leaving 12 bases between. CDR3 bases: TGTGCCAGCAGAAAGTTGGACAGCTCCTACGAGCAGTACTTC. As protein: CASRKLDSSYEQYF.

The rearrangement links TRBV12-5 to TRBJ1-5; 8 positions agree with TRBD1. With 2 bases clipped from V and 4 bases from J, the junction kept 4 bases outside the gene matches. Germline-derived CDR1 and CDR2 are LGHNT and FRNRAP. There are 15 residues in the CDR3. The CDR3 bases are TGTGCTAGTGGTTTGACAGGGGGAAGAAATCAGCCCCAGCATTTT. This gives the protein CASGLTGGRNQPQHF.

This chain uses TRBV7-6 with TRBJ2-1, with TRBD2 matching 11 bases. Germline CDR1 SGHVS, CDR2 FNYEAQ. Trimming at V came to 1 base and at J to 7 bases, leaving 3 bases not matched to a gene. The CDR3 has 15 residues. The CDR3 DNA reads TGTGCCAGCAGCTTAGGTAGCGGGGGGGCAAATGAGCAGTTCTTC. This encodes CASSLGSGGANEQFF.

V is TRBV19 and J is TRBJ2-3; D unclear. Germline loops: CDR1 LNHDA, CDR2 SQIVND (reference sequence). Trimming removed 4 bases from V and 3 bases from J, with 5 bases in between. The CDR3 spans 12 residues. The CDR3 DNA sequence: TGTGCCAGTAGTACTCTTACAGATACGCAGTATTTT. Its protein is CASSTLTDTQYF.

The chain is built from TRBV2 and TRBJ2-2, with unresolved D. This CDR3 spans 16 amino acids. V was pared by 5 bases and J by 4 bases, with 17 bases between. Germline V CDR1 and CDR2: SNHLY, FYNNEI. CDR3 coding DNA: TGTGCCAGCAGTATAATCCCCCCGGGTAGCACCGGGGAGCTGTTTTTT. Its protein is CASSIIPPGSTGELFF.

CDR3 sequence: CASSQVRGGSYNEQFF. The CDR3 coding sequence is TGTGCCAGCAGCCAGGTCAGGGGTGGGTCCTACAATGAGCAGTTCTTC. This rearrangement joins TRBV3-1 (or the pseudogene TRBV3-2) to TRBJ2-1, with a tentative D call TRBD1 (6 bases). Germline V gives CDR1 LGHDT, CDR2 YNNKEL (reference sequence). The germline V and J ends were trimmed by 3 bases and 1 base, with 13 bases remaining between them. The CDR3 totals 16 residues.

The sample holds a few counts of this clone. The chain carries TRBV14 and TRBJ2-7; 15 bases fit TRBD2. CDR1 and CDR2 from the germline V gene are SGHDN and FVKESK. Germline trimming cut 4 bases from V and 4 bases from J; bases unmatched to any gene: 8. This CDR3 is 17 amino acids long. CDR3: CASSPRTSGGAGYEQYF. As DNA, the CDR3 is TGTGCCAGCAGCCCGCGGACTAGCGGGGGGGCGGGGTACGAGCAGTACTTC.